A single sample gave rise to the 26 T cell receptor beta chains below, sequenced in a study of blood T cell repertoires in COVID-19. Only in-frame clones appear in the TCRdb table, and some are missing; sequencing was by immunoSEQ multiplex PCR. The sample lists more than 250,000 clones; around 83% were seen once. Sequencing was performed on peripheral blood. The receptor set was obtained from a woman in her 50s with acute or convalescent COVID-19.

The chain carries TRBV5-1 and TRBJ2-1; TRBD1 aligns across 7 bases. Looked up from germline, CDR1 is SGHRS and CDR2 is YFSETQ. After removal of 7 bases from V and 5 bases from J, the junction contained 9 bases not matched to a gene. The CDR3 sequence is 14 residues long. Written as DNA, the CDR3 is TGCGCCAGCCTCCGGGACAGCACCGACAATGAGCAGTTCTTC. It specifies CASLRDSTDNEQFF.

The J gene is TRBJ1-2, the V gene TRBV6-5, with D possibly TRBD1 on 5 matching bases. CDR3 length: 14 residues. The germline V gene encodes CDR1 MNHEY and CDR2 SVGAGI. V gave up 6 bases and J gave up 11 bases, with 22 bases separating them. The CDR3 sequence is CASRTLGSGFGYTF. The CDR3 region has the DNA TGTGCCAGCAGAACCCTGGGCTCAGGGTTTGGGTACACCTTC.

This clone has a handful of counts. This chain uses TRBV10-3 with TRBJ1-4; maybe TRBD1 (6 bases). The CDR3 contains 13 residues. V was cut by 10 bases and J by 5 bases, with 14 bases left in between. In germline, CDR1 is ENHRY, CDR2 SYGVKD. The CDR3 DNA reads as TGTGCCACGACAGGTTCCCTCAATGAAAAACTGTTTTTT. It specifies CATTGSLNEKLFF.

The CDR3: CASSSPRGADNEQFF. In nucleotides, the CDR3 is TGTGCCAGCAGCTCGCCCCGCGGGGCGGACAATGAGCAGTTCTTC. V is TRBV7-2 and J is TRBJ2-1, with D possibly TRBD2 on 6 matching bases. The ends were cut back, 4 bases at V and 5 bases at J, with 15 bases in the middle. The CDR3 is 15 residues long. The germline CDR1 and CDR2 sequences are SGHTA and FQGNSA.

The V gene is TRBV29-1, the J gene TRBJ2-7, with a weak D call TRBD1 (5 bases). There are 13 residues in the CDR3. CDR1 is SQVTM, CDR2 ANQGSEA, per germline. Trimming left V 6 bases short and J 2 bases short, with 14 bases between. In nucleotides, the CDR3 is TGCAGCGTGGTAGGGGTTACACCCTACGAGCAGTACTTC. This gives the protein CSVVGVTPYEQYF.

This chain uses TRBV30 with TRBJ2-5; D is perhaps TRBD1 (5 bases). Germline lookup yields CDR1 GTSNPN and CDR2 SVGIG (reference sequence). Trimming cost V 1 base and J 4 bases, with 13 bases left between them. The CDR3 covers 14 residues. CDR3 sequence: CAWSGEDTRETQYF. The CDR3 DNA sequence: TGTGCCTGGAGTGGTGAGGACACAAGAGAGACCCAGTACTTC.

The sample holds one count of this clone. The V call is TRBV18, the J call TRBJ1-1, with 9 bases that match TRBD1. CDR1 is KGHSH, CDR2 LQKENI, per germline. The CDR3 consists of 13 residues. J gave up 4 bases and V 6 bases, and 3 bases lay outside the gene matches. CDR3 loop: CASSKDRGTEAFF. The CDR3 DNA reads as TGTGCCAGCTCCAAGGACAGGGGCACTGAAGCTTTCTTT.

The CDR3, as DNA: TGCGCCAGCAGCCACTTACGGGGGGCGAGTCAGCCCCAGCATTTT. Translated, it gives CASSHLRGASQPQHF. The chain employs TRBV4-1 and TRBJ1-5, with D possibly matching TRBD1 (6 bases). V lost 3 bases to trimming and J lost 6 bases, with 15 bases between them. This CDR3 spans 15 amino acids. Germline V gene lookup returns CDR1 MGHRA and CDR2 YSYEKL.

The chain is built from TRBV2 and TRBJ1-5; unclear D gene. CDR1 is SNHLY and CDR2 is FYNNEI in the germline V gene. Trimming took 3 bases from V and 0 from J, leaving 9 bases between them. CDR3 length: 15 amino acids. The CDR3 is CASSEGGSSNQPQHF. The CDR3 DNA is TGTGCCAGCAGTGAGGGCGGGAGTAGCAATCAGCCCCAGCATTTT.

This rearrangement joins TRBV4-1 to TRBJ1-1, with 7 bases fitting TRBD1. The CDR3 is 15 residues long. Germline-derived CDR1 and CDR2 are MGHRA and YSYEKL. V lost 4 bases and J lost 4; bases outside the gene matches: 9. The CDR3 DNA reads TGCGCCAGCAGCCCTCCCGGGACAGAGATCACTGAAGCTTTCTTT. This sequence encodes CASSPPGTEITEAFF.

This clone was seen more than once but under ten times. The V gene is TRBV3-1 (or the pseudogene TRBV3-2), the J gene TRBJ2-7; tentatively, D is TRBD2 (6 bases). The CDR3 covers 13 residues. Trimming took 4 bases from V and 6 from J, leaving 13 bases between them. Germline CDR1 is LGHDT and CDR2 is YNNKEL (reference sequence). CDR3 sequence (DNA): TGTGCCAGCAGCCGCGCGGGACTCCGCGAGCAGTACTTC. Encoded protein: CASSRAGLREQYF.

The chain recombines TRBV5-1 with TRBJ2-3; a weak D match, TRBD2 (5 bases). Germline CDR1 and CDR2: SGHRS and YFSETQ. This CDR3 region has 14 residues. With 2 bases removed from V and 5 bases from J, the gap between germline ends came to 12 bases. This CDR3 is CASSFSAALDTQYF. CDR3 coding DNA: TGCGCCAGCAGCTTTAGCGCCGCCTTAGATACGCAGTATTTT.

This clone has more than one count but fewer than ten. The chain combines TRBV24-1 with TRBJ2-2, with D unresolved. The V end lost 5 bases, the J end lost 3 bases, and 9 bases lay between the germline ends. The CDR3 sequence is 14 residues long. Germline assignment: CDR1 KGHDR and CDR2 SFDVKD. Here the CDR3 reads CATSAGGDTGELFF. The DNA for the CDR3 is TGTGCCACCAGTGCTGGCGGTGACACCGGGGAGCTGTTTTTT.

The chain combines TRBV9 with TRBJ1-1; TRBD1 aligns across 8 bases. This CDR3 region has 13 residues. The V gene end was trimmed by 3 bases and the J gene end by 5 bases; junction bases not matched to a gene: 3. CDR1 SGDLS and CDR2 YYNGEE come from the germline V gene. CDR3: CASSATGGTEAFF. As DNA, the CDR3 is TGTGCCAGCAGCGCAACAGGGGGAACTGAAGCTTTCTTT.

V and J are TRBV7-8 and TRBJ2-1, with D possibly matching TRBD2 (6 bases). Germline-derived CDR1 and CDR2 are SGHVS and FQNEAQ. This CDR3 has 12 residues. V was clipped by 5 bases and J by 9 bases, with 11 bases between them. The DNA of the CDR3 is TGTGCCAGCAGCGCGGAGGGAGTTGAGCAGTTCTTC. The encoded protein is CASSAEGVEQFF. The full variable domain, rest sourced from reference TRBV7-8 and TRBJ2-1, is GAGVSQSPRYKVAKRGQDVALRCDPISGHVSLFWYQQALGQGPEFLTYFQNEAQLDKSGLPSDRFFAERPEGSVSTLKIQRTQQEDSAVYLCASSAEGVEQFFGPGTRLTVL.

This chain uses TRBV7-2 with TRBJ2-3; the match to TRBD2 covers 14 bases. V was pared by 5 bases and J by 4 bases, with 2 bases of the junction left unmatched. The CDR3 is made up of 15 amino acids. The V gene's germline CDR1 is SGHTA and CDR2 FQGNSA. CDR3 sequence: CASSLGLAGADTQYF. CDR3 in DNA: TGTGCCAGCAGCCTGGGACTAGCGGGAGCAGATACGCAGTATTTT.

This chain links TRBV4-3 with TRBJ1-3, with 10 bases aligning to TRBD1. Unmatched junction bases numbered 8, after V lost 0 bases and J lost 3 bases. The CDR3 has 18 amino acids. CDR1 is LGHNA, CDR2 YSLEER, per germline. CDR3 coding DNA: TGCGCCAGCAGCCAAGACCCTCCGGGACAGGGGCTTGGAAACACCATATATTTT. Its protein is CASSQDPPGQGLGNTIYF.

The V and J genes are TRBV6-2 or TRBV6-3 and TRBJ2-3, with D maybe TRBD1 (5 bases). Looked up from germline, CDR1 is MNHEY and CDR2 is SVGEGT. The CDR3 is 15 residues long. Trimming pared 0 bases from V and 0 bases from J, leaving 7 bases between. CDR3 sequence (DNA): TGTGCCAGCAGTTACTCGACAGACAGCACAGATACGCAGTATTTT. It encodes CASSYSTDSTDTQYF.

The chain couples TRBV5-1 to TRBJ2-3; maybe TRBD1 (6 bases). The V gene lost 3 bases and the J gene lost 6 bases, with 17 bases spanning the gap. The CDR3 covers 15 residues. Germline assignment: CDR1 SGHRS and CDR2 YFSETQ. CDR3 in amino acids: CASSWNPGAADTQYF. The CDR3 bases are TGCGCCAGCAGCTGGAATCCAGGGGCTGCTGATACGCAGTATTTT. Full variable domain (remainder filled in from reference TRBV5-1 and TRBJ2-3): KAGVTQTPRYLIKTRGQQVTLSCSPISGHRSVSWYQQTPGQGLQFLFEYFSETQRNKGNFPGRFSGRQFSNSRSEMNVSTLELGDSALYLCASSWNPGAADTQYFGPGTRLTVL.

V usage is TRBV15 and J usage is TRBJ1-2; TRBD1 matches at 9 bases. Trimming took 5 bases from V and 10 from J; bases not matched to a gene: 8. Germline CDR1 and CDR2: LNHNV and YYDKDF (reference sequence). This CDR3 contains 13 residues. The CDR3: CATSPRQGGTYTF. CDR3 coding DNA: TGTGCCACCAGCCCTCGACAGGGGGGGACCTACACCTTC.

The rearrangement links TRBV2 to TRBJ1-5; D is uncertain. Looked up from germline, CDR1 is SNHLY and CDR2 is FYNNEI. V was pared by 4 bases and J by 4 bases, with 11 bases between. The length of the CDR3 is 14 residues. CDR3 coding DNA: TGTGCCAGCAGTGTGGAGGGTGGAAATCAGCCCCAGCATTTT. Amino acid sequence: CASSVEGGNQPQHF. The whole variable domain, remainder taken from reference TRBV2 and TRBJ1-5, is EPEVTQTPSHQVTQMGQEVILRCVPISNHLYFYWYRQILGQKVEFLVSFYNNEISEKSEIFDDQFSVERPDGSNFTLKIRSTKLEDSAMYFCASSVEGGNQPQHFGDGTRLSIL.

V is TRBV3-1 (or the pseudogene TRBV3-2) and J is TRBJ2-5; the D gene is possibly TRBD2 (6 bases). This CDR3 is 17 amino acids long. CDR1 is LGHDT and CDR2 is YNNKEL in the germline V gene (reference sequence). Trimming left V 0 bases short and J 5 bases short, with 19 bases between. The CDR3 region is CASSQERESLKRETQYF. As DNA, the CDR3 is TGTGCCAGCAGCCAAGAACGGGAGAGTTTGAAAAGGGAGACCCAGTACTTC.

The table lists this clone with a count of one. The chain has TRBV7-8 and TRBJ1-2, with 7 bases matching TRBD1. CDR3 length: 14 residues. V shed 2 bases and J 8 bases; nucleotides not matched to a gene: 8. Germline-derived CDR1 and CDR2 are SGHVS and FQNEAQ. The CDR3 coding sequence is TGTGCCAGCAGCTTATGGCCCGACAGGGCCGGCTACACCTTC. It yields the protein CASSLWPDRAGYTF. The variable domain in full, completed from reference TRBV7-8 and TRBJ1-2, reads GAGVSQSPRYKVAKRGQDVALRCDPISGHVSLFWYQQALGQGPEFLTYFQNEAQLDKSGLPSDRFFAERPEGSVSTLKIQRTQQEDSAVYLCASSLWPDRAGYTFGSGTRLTVV.

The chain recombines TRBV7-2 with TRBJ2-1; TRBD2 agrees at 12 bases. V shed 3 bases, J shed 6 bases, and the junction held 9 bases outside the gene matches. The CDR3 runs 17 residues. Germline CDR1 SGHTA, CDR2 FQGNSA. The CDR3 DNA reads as TGTGCCAGCAGCTTGACTAGCGGGGGTGCCGGGGGCAATGAGCAGTTCTTC. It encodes CASSLTSGGAGGNEQFF.

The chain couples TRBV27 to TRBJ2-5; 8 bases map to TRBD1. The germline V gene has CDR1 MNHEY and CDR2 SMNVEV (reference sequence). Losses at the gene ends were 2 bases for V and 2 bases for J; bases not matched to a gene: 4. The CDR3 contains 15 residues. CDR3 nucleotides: TGTGCCAGCAGTTTAGGACAGGGATTACAAGAGACCCAGTACTTC. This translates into CASSLGQGLQETQYF.

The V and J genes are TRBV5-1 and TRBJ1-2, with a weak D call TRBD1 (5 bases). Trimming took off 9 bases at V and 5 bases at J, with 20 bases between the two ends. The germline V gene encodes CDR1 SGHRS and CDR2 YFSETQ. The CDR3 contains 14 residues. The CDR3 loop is CATSRTGGPYGYTF. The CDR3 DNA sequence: TGCGCCACCTCAAGAACAGGAGGGCCATATGGCTACACCTTC.